This TCR beta chain came from a study of T cells in Graves' hyperthyroidism and ophthalmopathy (dated 2019 in TCRdb). Turning to the overall study: Peripheral blood was sampled at the time of initial diagnosis, prior to any treatment. Whether ophthalmopathy could be predicted prospectively was tested in an independent validation cohort made up of 18 to 20 hyperthyroidism patients plus 17 patients who later progressed to ophthalmopathy. Thyroid tissue and blood T-cell repertoires from six or seven Graves' hyperthyroidism patients were also compared in the study. After sampling, hyperthyroidism patients received methimazole starting at 30 mg daily, and ophthalmopathy patients received high-dose intravenous methylprednisolone. TCR Vbeta CDR3 sequencing of 140 or so peripheral blood samples (under 45 ophthalmopathy, about 80 hyperthyroidism and about 17 progressor patients) is reported in the paper. The 95 to 100 discovery patients were divided at random into training and test sets in a 7:3 ratio. A discovery cohort of about 100 patients, about 40 with Graves' ophthalmopathy and 55 to 60 with stable Graves' hyperthyroidism, was used to find distinguishing TCR V-J signatures.

From its cysteine to its phenylalanine, the CDR3 spans 15 amino acids. The retained sequence is limited to the CDR3, 45 bases, with the frame set at the first base. V ends up 0 bases short and J 7 bases short, with an unmatched junction base count of 4. CDR1 and CDR2, looked up from the germline V gene, are SGHDN and FVKESK. This clonotype appeared a few times. Its specific antigen is unknown. Per-base qualities were not stored, and no clone one base away is much larger. Broader findings and caveats from the paper: A 13 V-J signature model separated ophthalmopathy from stable hyperthyroidism, with approximately 87% sensitivity and 81.08% specificity in cross-validation and 80%/75% in testing. In validation, the model predicted progression to ophthalmopathy with around 71% sensitivity and about 72% specificity, a median of 6.5 months before onset. Blood samples also contained most of the expanded thyroid clonotypes (frequency above 0.001), which suggests that blood repertoires may reflect thyroid immune responses. No statistical method was used to set the sample size in advance, and investigators knew the group allocation.

Graves' hyperthyroidism was defined as stable when no progression to ophthalmopathy occurred over 18 months of follow-up. The hyperthyroidism patients were between 18 and 65 years old and newly diagnosed, with a disease duration of less than 2 months. Patients with uncontrolled infections, other autoimmune diseases, pregnancy or lactation were excluded. Clinical symptoms, serum thyroxine and TRAb, thyroid ultrasound, and orbital computed tomography formed the basis for the diagnoses. PBMCs were separated from under 12 ml of fresh peripheral blood using Ficoll-Paque density gradient centrifugation. Total RNA was extracted with Trizol reagent, and quality was checked on an Agilent 2100 Bioanalyzer. The TCR beta CDR3 regions were amplified from RNA transcripts. A first-round RT-PCR of the TCR CDR3 used the HTBI primer set with the Qiagen OneStep RT-PCR kit. A second multiplex PCR round built the libraries, followed by size selection and purification. The libraries were sequenced on an Illumina HiSeq2000 using paired-end 100 bp reads. The paper's data handling went like this. Raw data were processed with SOAPnuke, discarding reads with adapters, uncalled bases, mean Phred below 15, or no exact constant-primer or identifier match. COPE v1.2.5 was used to merge the high-quality paired reads, and each unique nucleotide sequence was defined as a clonotype. MiTCR v1.1 was used to align the clonotypes against IMGT TRBV, TRBD and TRBJ reference segments. Only V-J combinations with frequency above 0.0001, covering about 99% of repertoires, were analysed. The TCS score was defined as F50 (clonal expansion) divided by E x V (chaos), with BLOSUM62-based TCRdist calculated between CDR3 peptides within each V-J. Welch's t-statistics and random forest reduced some 510 V-J features to about 13, which were used in a naive Bayes classifier (R e1071). Clones were called with MiXCR by TCRdb after fastp trimmed the public reads at Q25, and only in-frame beta chains were retained. Identical CDR3 proteins give one entry, which carries the most common genes and DNA. The V and J calls, along with clone size, are taken from TCRdb and not from the paper's own processing. In this sample the table shows a few hundred thousand distinct CDR3 sequences, roughly 18% of which occur a single time. The biggest ten clones account for 45% to 55% of the sample.

Sequencing was done on a sample of blood. This sequence was found in a woman aged 45-59 years with Graves' hyperthyroidism. This chain is built from TRBV14 and TRBJ1-2, and 11 junction bases match TRBD1. The CDR3 is CASSQDYGTGGGYTF. At the DNA level, the sequence is TGTGCCAGCAGCCAAGATTATGGGACAGGGGGTGGCTACACCTTC.